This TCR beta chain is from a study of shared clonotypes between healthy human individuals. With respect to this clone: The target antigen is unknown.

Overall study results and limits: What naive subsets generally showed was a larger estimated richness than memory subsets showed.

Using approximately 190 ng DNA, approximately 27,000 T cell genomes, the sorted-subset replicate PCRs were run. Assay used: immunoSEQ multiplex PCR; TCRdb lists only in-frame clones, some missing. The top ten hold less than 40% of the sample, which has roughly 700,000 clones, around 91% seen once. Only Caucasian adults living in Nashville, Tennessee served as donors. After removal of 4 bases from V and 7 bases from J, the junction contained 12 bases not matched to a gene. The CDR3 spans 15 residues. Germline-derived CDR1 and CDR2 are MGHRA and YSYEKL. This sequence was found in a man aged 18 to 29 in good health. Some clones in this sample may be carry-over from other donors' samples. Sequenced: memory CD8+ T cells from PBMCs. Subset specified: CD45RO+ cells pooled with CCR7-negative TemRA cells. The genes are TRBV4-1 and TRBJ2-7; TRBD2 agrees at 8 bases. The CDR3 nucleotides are TGCGCCAGCAGCCCTACCGCCAGCGGGAGTGGAGAGCAGTACTTC. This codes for CASSPTASGSGEQYF.